These 30 T cell receptor beta chains share one sample of origin, sequenced in a study of regulatory T cells in long-lasting Graves disease. Time point meaning: newly diagnosed GD, antithyroid drugs for less than 3 months. The TCR library was prepared using RNA isolated from PBMCs. According to the study, TCR beta libraries were built with iRepertoire HTBI primers and CDR3-region Arm-PCR. In TCRdb, the multiplex PCR reads were re-called with MiXCR into one record per CDR3 protein. The table includes roughly 350,000 distinct CDR3 sequences, about 16% detected once. The data were also submitted as part of a second study, on T cells in Graves' hyperthyroidism and ophthalmopathy.

The sequencing here drew on peripheral blood mononuclear cells (PBMCs), taken at new diagnosis, from a patient treated with antithyroid drugs. These receptors were obtained from a young woman with Graves disease.

This clonotype was counted at least ten times. The chain recombines TRBV28 with TRBJ2-3; 9 bases are shared with TRBD1. This CDR3 is built from 17 residues. J gave up 4 bases and V 0 bases, and 8 bases lay outside the gene matches. CDR1 is MDHEN and CDR2 is SYDVKM in the germline V gene. The CDR3 reads CASSLWEGQGNADTQYF. The DNA for the CDR3 is TGTGCCAGCAGTTTATGGGAGGGACAGGGTAACGCAGATACGCAGTATTTT.

This sequence joins TRBV9 and TRBJ1-4, with D uncertain. Trimming pared 4 bases from V and 2 bases from J, leaving 9 bases between. The CDR3 is 14 amino acids. The germline V gene encodes CDR1 SGDLS and CDR2 YYNGEE. For the CDR3, the DNA is TGTGCCAGCAGCAGGGTTTCCACTAATGAAAAACTGTTTTTT. Protein: CASSRVSTNEKLFF.

J is TRBJ1-6 and V is TRBV2; 10 nucleotides align to TRBD1. Germline V lookup: CDR1 SNHLY, CDR2 FYNNEI. CDR3 length: 16 residues. Unmatched junction bases numbered 7, after V lost 5 bases and J lost 6 bases. The CDR3 reads CASSLSGTGVNSPLHF. CDR3 nucleotides: TGTGCCAGCAGTTTGTCCGGGACAGGGGTTAATTCACCCCTCCACTTT.

This clonotype was counted at least ten times. This sequence joins TRBV30 and TRBJ1-1; 8 bases fit TRBD1. Germline assignment: CDR1 GTSNPN and CDR2 SVGIG (reference sequence). The CDR3 consists of 11 residues. Trimming cost V 2 bases and J 10 bases; bases outside gene matches: 3. The CDR3, as DNA: TGTGCCTGGAGTAATACAGGGGGAGCTTTCTTT. Encoded protein: CAWSNTGGAFF.

This clonotype appeared a few times. This chain links TRBV24-1 with TRBJ2-3; 10 nucleotides match TRBD2. This CDR3 is built from 17 residues. Losses at the gene ends were 1 base for V and 2 bases for J; bases not matched to a gene: 5. Germline V gene data show CDR1 as KGHDR and CDR2 as SFDVKD. CDR3 amino acids: CATSDFYTSGDTDTQYF. CDR3 nucleotide sequence: TGTGCCACCAGTGATTTCTATACTAGCGGGGACACAGATACGCAGTATTTT.

This clonotype was counted many times. V gene TRBV30 combines with J gene TRBJ1-5; a possible D gene is TRBD1 (5 bases). V lost 5 bases to trimming and J lost 3 bases, with 8 bases between them. This CDR3 comprises 12 residues. In germline, CDR1 is GTSNPN, CDR2 SVGIG (reference sequence). CDR3 amino acids: CAWQTDNQPQHF. The CDR3 nucleotides read TGTGCCTGGCAGACAGACAATCAGCCCCAGCATTTT.

For the CDR3, the DNA is TGTGCCAGCAACGTAGCGGGAGGGCGGAATGAGCAGTTCTTC. Its protein product is CASNVAGGRNEQFF. V usage is TRBV6-1 and J usage is TRBJ2-1; TRBD2 matches at 11 bases. The germline V gene has CDR1 MNHNS and CDR2 SASEGT. J was trimmed by 7 bases and V by 7 bases; bases with no gene match: 6. This CDR3 has 14 amino acids.

This clonotype showed up just a few times. This clone may be a read error of a much larger clone one base away. The chain combines TRBV12-3 or TRBV12-4 with TRBJ1-2, with D uncertain. The CDR3 is made up of 14 amino acids. Between the trimmed V and J ends, which lost 6 bases and 6 bases, there was a span of 17 bases. CDR3 coding DNA: TGTGCCAGCAGCCCGACGGGCTTAGTCCATGGCTACACCTTC. Translation gives CASSPTGLVHGYTF.

There are many counts of this clonotype. The rearrangement uses TRBV6-1 and TRBJ1-2, with 12 bases matching TRBD1. The germline gives CDR1 MNHNS, CDR2 SASEGT. This CDR3 has 14 residues. The ends lost 6 bases at V and 3 bases at J; junction bases unmatched: 2. CDR3 nucleotide sequence: TGTGCCAGCAGGGGACAGGGGGCCCACTATGGCTACACCTTC. It yields the protein CASRGQGAHYGYTF.

Comments on this clonotype: This is likely a read error, given that the CDR3 carries no conserved phenylalanine or tryptophan at its end. The genes are TRBV27 and TRBJ1-6, with D uncertain. Germline V lookup: CDR1 MNHEY, CDR2 SMNVEV (reference sequence). The CDR3 totals 15 residues. The V end lost 5 bases, the J end lost 2 bases, and 10 bases lay between the germline ends. This CDR3 is CASSADLAYNSPLHS. CDR3 in DNA: TGTGCCAGCAGTGCGGACCTGGCCTATAATTCACCCCTCCACTCT.

CDR3 residues: CASSQEFEGKTYEQYF. The CDR3 DNA sequence: TGCGCCAGCAGCCAAGAGTTTGAAGGGAAGACCTACGAGCAGTACTTC. V gene TRBV4-1 combines with J gene TRBJ2-7; no reliable D call. Looked up from germline, CDR1 is MGHRA and CDR2 is YSYEKL. V lost 0 bases and J lost 2, with 14 bases in between. This CDR3 is built from 16 residues.

This clonotype is judged medium-sized. This chain connects TRBV3-1 to TRBJ2-3; TRBD2 agrees at 13 bases. Per the germline V gene, CDR1 is LGHDT and CDR2 is YNNKEL (reference sequence). V lost 4 bases to trimming and J lost 1 base; unmatched junction nucleotides: 2. The CDR3 totals 16 residues. The CDR3, as DNA: TGTGCCAGCAGCCGGACTAGCGGGAGCGGCACAGATACGCAGTATTTT. Translating it yields CASSRTSGSGTDTQYF.

This clonotype was detected many times. The V call is TRBV7-6, the J call TRBJ2-2; TRBD2 aligns across 10 bases. The CDR3 spans 14 residues. Germline V gives CDR1 SGHVS, CDR2 FNYEAQ. Germline trimming cut 3 bases from V and 5 bases from J; bases unmatched to any gene: 0. The CDR3 loop is CASSLGLATGELFF. DNA for the CDR3: TGTGCCAGCAGCTTGGGACTAGCGACCGGGGAGCTGTTTTTT.

This clonotype has more than one count but fewer than ten. CDR3 sequence: CASSFSGRQETQYF. As DNA, the CDR3 is TGTGCCAGCAGTTTTAGCGGCCGCCAAGAGACCCAGTACTTC. The rearrangement joins TRBV6-5 to TRBJ2-5, with D tentatively TRBD2 (6 bases). In germline, CDR1 is MNHEY, CDR2 SVGAGI. The length of the CDR3 is 14 residues. V gave up 4 bases and J gave up 1 base, with 10 bases separating them.

This clonotype appeared a few times. The chain employs TRBV6-1 and TRBJ1-5; D is possibly TRBD1 (6 bases). This CDR3 spans 14 amino acids. Germline values: CDR1 MNHNS, CDR2 SASEGT. With 3 bases removed from V and 6 bases from J, the gap between germline ends came to 12 bases. CDR3 region: CASSEAGAGQPQHF. DNA for the CDR3: TGTGCCAGCAGTGAGGCAGGGGCAGGTCAGCCCCAGCATTTT.

A note on this clonotype: A read error is possible here, since a much larger clone lies one base away. This rearrangement joins TRBV11-2 to TRBJ2-5; TRBD2 aligns across 11 bases. This CDR3 spans 16 amino acids. CDR1 and CDR2 (germline): SGHAT, FQNNGV. Losses at the gene ends were 4 bases for V and 4 bases for J; bases not matched to a gene: 8. This CDR3 reads CASSSPGLADRETQYF. CDR3 DNA: TGTGCCAGCAGCTCGCCGGGACTAGCGGACCGAGAGACCCAGTACTTC.

This clonotype was detected many times. The chain employs TRBV12-3 or TRBV12-4 and TRBJ2-7; D not resolved. This CDR3 is 14 amino acids long. V gave up 2 bases and J gave up 0 bases, with 8 bases separating them. CDR3 DNA: TGTGCCAGCAGTTTATTCGGCGGCTCCTACGAGCAGTACTTC. Translated, it gives CASSLFGGSYEQYF.

This clonotype occurred many times. V and J are TRBV11-1 and TRBJ2-2; D is undetermined. The V end lost 5 bases, the J end lost 7 bases, and 20 bases lay between the germline ends. The germline CDR1 and CDR2 sequences are SGHAT and FQDESV (reference sequence). This CDR3 is built from 16 residues. The CDR3 nucleotides are TGTGCCAGCAGCCCACACCCAGGAGCTGCTGGCGGGGAGCTGTTTTTT. Protein sequence: CASSPHPGAAGGELFF.

This clonotype has ten or more counts. The V gene is TRBV28, the J gene TRBJ1-2; 7 nucleotides agree with TRBD1. The CDR3 sequence is 14 residues long. V was pared by 5 bases and J by 4 bases, with 7 bases of the junction left unmatched. Germline CDR1 reads MDHEN; CDR2 reads SYDVKM. The CDR3 loop reads CASSVLRQGYGYTF. In DNA, the CDR3 is TGTGCCAGCAGTGTTTTAAGACAGGGCTATGGCTACACCTTC.

This clonotype was counted ten times or more. The genes are TRBV12-3 or TRBV12-4 and TRBJ2-7; D perhaps matches TRBD1 (6 bases). This CDR3 region has 14 residues. V was clipped by 6 bases and J by 2 bases, with 14 bases between them. The CDR3 region has the DNA TGTGCCAGCAGATCAACAGGGAGTACCTACGAGCAGTACTTC. Its translation is CASRSTGSTYEQYF.

In this sample, this clonotype turned up many times. The chain recombines TRBV30 with TRBJ2-7, with D unclear. Trimming cost V 3 bases and J 3 bases, with 9 bases left between them. CDR3 length: 12 amino acids. In germline, CDR1 is GTSNPN, CDR2 SVGIG (reference sequence). As DNA, the CDR3 is TGTGCCTGGAGCCCTAACCTCTACGAGCAGTACTTC. Amino acid sequence: CAWSPNLYEQYF. Filled out from reference TRBV30 and TRBJ2-7, the complete variable domain reads SQTIHQWPATLVQPVGSPLSLECTVEGTSNPNLYWYRQAAGRGLQLLFYSVGIGQISSEVPQNLSASRPQDRQFILSSKKLLLSDSGFYLCAWSPNLYEQYFGPGTRLTVT.

J is TRBJ1-3 and V is TRBV6-5, with D perhaps TRBD1 (5 bases). V was clipped by 2 bases and J by 4 bases, with 9 bases between them. Germline values: CDR1 MNHEY, CDR2 SVGAGI. The CDR3 length is 14 residues. CDR3 nucleotide sequence: TGTGCCAGCAGTTACGGGGGTGAAGGAAACACCATATATTTT. This translates into CASSYGGEGNTIYF.

In this sample, this clonotype turned up many times. The rearrangement links TRBV30 to TRBJ2-5; the D is unclear. Germline V gene lookup returns CDR1 GTSNPN and CDR2 SVGIG (reference sequence). The CDR3 has 13 residues. V lost 0 bases, J lost 0 bases, and 5 bases lay in between. The CDR3 DNA reads TGTGCCTGGAGTGTAGAACACCAAGAGACCCAGTACTTC. Protein sequence: CAWSVEHQETQYF.

As for this clonotype: Being one base from a much bigger clone, this may be a read error. The chain combines TRBV3-1 with TRBJ2-3; 7 bases are a match to TRBD2. The J call may be wrong; the DNA end is better matched by TRBJ2-7. Germline CDR1 reads LGHDT; CDR2 reads YNNKEL (reference sequence). CDR3 length equals 14 residues. The CDR3 DNA sequence: TGTGCCAGCAGCCAAGTGCGGGGGTCGGGTGAGCAGTACTTC. Protein sequence: CASSQVRGSGEQYF.

The rearrangement links TRBV11-2 to TRBJ2-1, with TRBD2 as a possible D gene (6 bases). The germline V and J ends were trimmed by 1 base and 6 bases, with 10 bases remaining between them. The CDR3 is 14 residues long. Germline V gives CDR1 SGHAT, CDR2 FQNNGV. The CDR3 nucleotides are TGTGCCAGCAGCTTAGTCGGAGGGTTCAATGAGCAGTTCTTC. Protein: CASSLVGGFNEQFF.

This clonotype appeared a few times. This sequence joins TRBV27 and TRBJ2-1; TRBD1 aligns across 7 bases. V lost 8 bases to trimming and J lost 9 bases; unmatched junction nucleotides: 7. The CDR3 is 12 amino acids. Germline CDR1 reads MNHEY; CDR2 reads SMNVEV (reference sequence). CDR3 region: CASGTARFEQFF. CDR3 DNA sequence: TGTGCCAGCGGGACAGCCCGCTTTGAGCAGTTCTTC.

This chain uses TRBV7-8 with TRBJ2-3; TRBD2 matches at 9 bases. This CDR3 region has 16 residues. Looked up from germline, CDR1 is SGHVS and CDR2 is FQNEAQ. The trim removed 4 bases at V and 1 base at J, leaving 6 bases unmatched. CDR3 nucleotides: TGTGCCAGCAGCTCGCTCGCTAGCGGGGGCACAGATACGCAGTATTTT. It is translated as CASSSLASGGTDTQYF.

This clonotype showed up just a few times. The genes are TRBV2 and TRBJ1-5; D call uncertain. The V gene's germline CDR1 is SNHLY and CDR2 FYNNEI. The CDR3 loop spans 15 amino acids. V was pared by 7 bases and J by 3 bases, with 16 bases between. The CDR3 DNA sequence: TGTGCCAGCATAAGGCCGGTGGGGTACAATCAGCCCCAGCATTTT. Its translation: CASIRPVGYNQPQHF.

This clonotype was seen ten or more times. The DNA of the CDR3 is TGCGCCAGCAGCTTGGGTAGGCAGCGATACACTGAAGCTTTCTTT. Translated, it gives CASSLGRQRYTEAFF. The chain joins TRBV5-1 to TRBJ1-1; D is undetermined. V was clipped by 0 bases and J by 3 bases, with 12 bases between them. In germline, CDR1 is SGHRS, CDR2 YFSETQ. The CDR3 has 15 amino acids.

This clonotype appeared many times. The V and J genes are TRBV20-1 and TRBJ2-7; TRBD1 agrees at 7 bases. With 1 base clipped from V and 3 bases from J, the junction kept 3 bases outside the gene matches. The CDR3 spans 13 residues. Germline assignment: CDR1 DFQATT and CDR2 SNEGSKA (reference sequence). CDR3 in DNA: TGCAGTGCTAGAGGGCACAGGGGCTACGAGCAGTACTTC. This codes for CSARGHRGYEQYF.